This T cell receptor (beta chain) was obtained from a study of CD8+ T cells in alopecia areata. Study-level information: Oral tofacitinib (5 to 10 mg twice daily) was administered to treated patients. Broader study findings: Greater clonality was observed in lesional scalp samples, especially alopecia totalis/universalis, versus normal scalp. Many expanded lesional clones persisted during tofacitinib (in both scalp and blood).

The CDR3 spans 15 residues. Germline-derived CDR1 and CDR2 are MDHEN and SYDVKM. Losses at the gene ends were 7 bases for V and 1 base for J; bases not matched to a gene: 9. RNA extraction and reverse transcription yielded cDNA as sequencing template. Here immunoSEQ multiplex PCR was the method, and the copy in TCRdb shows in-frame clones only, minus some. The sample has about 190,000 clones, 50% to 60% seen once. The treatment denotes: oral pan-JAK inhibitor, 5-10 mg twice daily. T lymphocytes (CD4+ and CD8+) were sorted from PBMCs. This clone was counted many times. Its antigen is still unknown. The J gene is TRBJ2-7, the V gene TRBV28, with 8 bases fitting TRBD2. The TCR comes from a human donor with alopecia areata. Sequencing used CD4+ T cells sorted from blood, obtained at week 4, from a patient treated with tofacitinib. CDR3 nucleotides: TGTGCCAGCACCCCCAGCGGGAGCCCGTCCTACGAGCAGTACTTC. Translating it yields CASTPSGSPSYEQYF.